These 27 T cell receptor beta chains were sequenced from one sample in a study of shared clonotypes between healthy human individuals. This table comes from immunoSEQ multiplex PCR, and its TCRdb copy is limited to in-frame clones, with some not included. This repertoire shows approximately 1.4 million clones, around 98% found once; its top ten account for approximately 0.45%. Sequenced sample: naive CD4+ T cells sorted from blood. Indicated subset: CD45RA+ positively selected. The receptors come from a man aged 30 to 39 in good health.

This chain uses TRBV5-1 with TRBJ1-4; 8 bases map to TRBD1. The CDR3 has 16 residues. V dropped 4 bases and J dropped 7; count of bases not matched to a gene: 12. Germline lookup yields CDR1 SGHRS and CDR2 YFSETQ. The CDR3 DNA sequence: TGCGCCAGCAGCCCGCCAATCGGTGGGACAGGTGAAAAACTGTTTTTT. As protein: CASSPPIGGTGEKLFF.

V usage is TRBV28 and J usage is TRBJ1-2; D may be TRBD1 (5 bases). Germline lookup yields CDR1 MDHEN and CDR2 SYDVKM. V lost 5 bases, J lost 7 bases, and 20 bases lay in between. CDR3 length equals 15 residues. The CDR3 here is CASSDLGTVYGGYTF. The CDR3 coding sequence is TGTGCCAGCAGTGACTTAGGGACGGTTTATGGTGGCTACACCTTC.

The chain uses TRBV7-6 and TRBJ2-5, with D tentatively TRBD2 (6 bases). The germline gives CDR1 SGHVS, CDR2 FNYEAQ. The V end was cut by 5 bases, the J end by 4 bases, with 17 bases between. This CDR3 has 15 amino acids. The CDR3 is CASSAMVGRTETQYF. The CDR3, as DNA: TGTGCCAGCAGCGCGATGGTCGGGAGAACAGAGACCCAGTACTTC.

This clone appeared a few times. The rearrangement joins TRBV28 to TRBJ2-7, with 7 bases matching TRBD2. V dropped 6 bases and J dropped 2; count of bases not matched to a gene: 22. The CDR3 has 19 amino acids. Per the germline V gene, CDR1 is MDHEN and CDR2 is SYDVKM. CDR3: CASSSLMVASGNRAYEQYF. DNA of the CDR3: TGTGCCAGCAGCTCTCTGATGGTGGCTAGCGGAAATAGAGCCTACGAGCAGTACTTC.

As concerns this clone: The germline gene is not matched at one end of the junction; a read error may be the cause. The J gene is TRBJ2-1, the V gene TRBV2; 16 nucleotides line up with TRBD2. The germline V gene has CDR1 SNHLY and CDR2 FYNNEI. This CDR3 spans 14 amino acids. The CDR3 sequence is CASREGTSGREKFF. CDR3 sequence (DNA): TGTGCCAGCAGGGAAGGGACTAGCGGGAGGGAGAAGTTCTTC. Complete variable domain (other parts from reference TRBV2 and TRBJ2-1): EPEVTQTPSHQVTQMGQEVILRCVPISNHLYFYWYRQILGQKVEFLVSFYNNEISEKSEIFDDQFSVERPDGSNFTLKIRSTKLEDSAMYFCASREGTSGREKFFGPGTRLTVL.

The rearrangement links TRBV9 to TRBJ1-3, with D uncertain. V dropped 3 bases and J dropped 7 bases, with 11 bases sitting between them. There are 13 residues in the CDR3. CDR1 and CDR2 from the germline V gene are SGDLS and YYNGEE. The CDR3 reads CASSAPRPNTIYF. CDR3 coding DNA: TGTGCCAGCAGCGCCCCACGGCCCAACACCATATATTTT.

The gene calls are TRBV28 and TRBJ1-2; D is uncertain. Trimming shortened V by 5 bases and J by 3 bases, and 10 bases separated the two germline ends. Germline CDR1 and CDR2: MDHEN and SYDVKM. This CDR3 has 13 residues. CDR3 DNA sequence: TGTGCCAGCAGTATCCAAGGAGACTATGGCTACACCTTC. This translates into CASSIQGDYGYTF.

V usage is TRBV29-1 and J usage is TRBJ2-3; the match to TRBD1 covers 7 bases. This CDR3 has 14 amino acids. Germline CDR1 is SQVTM and CDR2 is ANQGSEA. Trimming took 8 bases from V and 3 from J; bases not matched to a gene: 11. CDR3: CSTRTGSPTDTQYF. In DNA form, the CDR3 reads TGCAGCACGCGGACAGGCTCCCCAACAGATACGCAGTATTTT.

The chain joins TRBV5-5 to TRBJ2-7, with 9 bases lining up with TRBD1. CDR3 size: 16 residues. V shed 4 bases, J shed 4 bases, and the junction held 12 bases outside the gene matches. In germline, CDR1 is SGHKS, CDR2 YYEKEE (reference sequence). The CDR3 DNA is TGTGCCAGCAGCGCCTCCCCGGGACAGGGCGGTTACGAGCAGTACTTC. It is translated as CASSASPGQGGYEQYF.

The chain has TRBV5-4 and TRBJ1-1; no clear D gene. Germline V gives CDR1 SGHNT, CDR2 YYREEE (reference sequence). Trimming pared 3 bases from V and 3 bases from J, leaving 9 bases between. The CDR3 is 13 residues long. The DNA for the CDR3 is TGTGCCAGCAGCTCTGAGATTCACACTGAAGCTTTCTTT. Its translation is CASSSEIHTEAFF.

The rearrangement links TRBV5-1 to TRBJ2-5; D tentatively fits TRBD1 or TRBD2 (5 bases each). The V gene lost 5 bases and the J gene lost 5 bases, with 22 bases spanning the gap. Germline V gives CDR1 SGHRS, CDR2 YFSETQ. The CDR3 is made up of 16 amino acids. CDR3 loop: CASSRSPGRRAETQYF. As DNA, the CDR3 is TGCGCCAGCAGTAGGTCTCCGGGACGACGCGCCGAGACCCAGTACTTC.

The chain joins TRBV29-1 to TRBJ2-7; D is perhaps TRBD1 or TRBD2 (5 bases each). The germline gives CDR1 SQVTM, CDR2 ANQGSEA. Trimming removed 5 bases at V and 6 bases at J, with 17 bases between. This CDR3 has 13 amino acids. CDR3 protein: CSVLVGGRGEQYF. For the CDR3, the DNA is TGCAGCGTTCTGGTTGGGGGAAGAGGCGAGCAGTACTTC.

V usage is TRBV5-8 and J usage is TRBJ2-2; D is uncertain. The germline V gene encodes CDR1 SGHTS and CDR2 YDEGEE. This CDR3 comprises 15 residues. V lost 1 base and J 3 bases, leaving 10 bases between the germline ends. CDR3 DNA sequence: TGTGCCAGCAGCTTGTGGGGATCAGACACCGGGGAGCTGTTTTTT. It translates to CASSLWGSDTGELFF.

This chain joins TRBV6-1 and TRBJ2-7; 8 bases are shared with TRBD2. This CDR3 region has 15 residues. Germline assignment: CDR1 MNHNS and CDR2 SASEGT. Trimming cost V 11 bases and J 2 bases; bases outside gene matches: 14. This CDR3 is CAGSPRGGGTYEQYF. DNA of the CDR3: TGTGCCGGCTCACCTCGGGGGGGAGGCACCTACGAGCAGTACTTC.

Comment on this clone: The sample has other DNA sequences that encode this CDR3 too. This chain uses TRBV7-9 with TRBJ1-4; D not certain. V was shortened by 5 bases and J by 7 bases, with 2 bases between the two germline ends. The germline V gene has CDR1 SEHNR and CDR2 FQNEAQ (reference sequence). This CDR3 has 10 amino acids. CDR3 DNA: TGTGCCAGCAGCGGTGAAAAACTGTTTTTT. The encoded protein is CASSGEKLFF. Combining the CDR3 with reference TRBV7-9 and TRBJ1-4 gives the whole variable domain DTGVSQNPRHKITKRGQNVTFRCDPISEHNRLYWYRQTLGQGPEFLTYFQNEAQLEKSRLLSDRFSAERPKGSFSTLEIQRTEQGDSAMYLCASSGEKLFFGSGTQLSVL.

This clone was detected once. The rearrangement uses TRBV7-9 and TRBJ2-7, with 9 bases fitting TRBD1. This CDR3 comprises 15 residues. Per the germline V gene, CDR1 is SEHNR and CDR2 is FQNEAQ (reference sequence). The V gene end was trimmed by 3 bases and the J gene end by 6 bases; junction bases not matched to a gene: 9. The CDR3 protein is CASSFRDRVYPEQYF. DNA of the CDR3: TGTGCCAGCAGCTTCCGGGACAGGGTGTATCCCGAGCAGTACTTC.

The chain recombines TRBV7-2 with TRBJ2-1; 7 positions match TRBD2. The CDR3 extends over 18 amino acids. Germline V gene sequence: CDR1 SGHTA, CDR2 FQGNSA. The J segment lost 1 base and the V segment lost 1 base, leaving 10 bases of the junction unmatched. CDR3 coding DNA: TGTGCCAGCAGCTTAGTTAGGTTCGCGGGAGAGTCCTACAATGAGCAGTTCTTC. Translation: CASSLVRFAGESYNEQFF.

The rearrangement uses TRBV6-6 and TRBJ1-3, with a weak D call TRBD1 (5 bases). This CDR3 has 16 amino acids. Germline V lookup: CDR1 MNHNY, CDR2 SVGAGI (reference sequence). Trimming left V 0 bases short and J 0 bases short, with 9 bases between. The CDR3 DNA is TGTGCCAGCAGTTACTCGGGGGAGGCCTCTGGAAACACCATATATTTT. It translates to CASSYSGEASGNTIYF.

The chain joins TRBV6-5 to TRBJ2-2, with D tentatively TRBD1 (5 bases). This CDR3 contains 13 residues. In germline, CDR1 is MNHEY, CDR2 SVGAGI. V was pared by 7 bases and J by 5 bases, with 11 bases between. CDR3 loop: CASTIGETGELFF. CDR3 nucleotides: TGTGCCAGCACAATAGGGGAAACCGGGGAGCTGTTTTTT.

Here the CDR3 DNA reads TGTGCCACCAAGACTAGCGGGACGGGTGAGCAGTACTTC. Its translation is CATKTSGTGEQYF. The rearrangement joins TRBV10-3 to TRBJ2-7; 11 nucleotides line up with TRBD2. With V trimmed by 10 bases and J by 7 bases, 9 bases remained unmatched. There are 13 residues in the CDR3. Per the germline V gene, CDR1 is ENHRY and CDR2 is SYGVKD.

This sequence joins TRBV7-3 and TRBJ2-1; 9 bases fit TRBD2. J was trimmed by 7 bases and V by 1 base; bases with no gene match: 8. This CDR3 is 16 amino acids long. Germline lookup yields CDR1 SGHTA and CDR2 FQGTGA. CDR3 region: CASSLIASGIVNEQFF. The CDR3 bases are TGTGCCAGCAGCTTAATCGCTAGCGGGATAGTGAATGAGCAGTTCTTC.

This clone was counted once. V and J are TRBV15 and TRBJ2-1; a possible D gene is TRBD1 (5 bases). The V gene's germline CDR1 is LNHNV and CDR2 YYDKDF (reference sequence). This CDR3 has 14 residues. Deletions cut 4 bases from V and 4 bases from J, with 11 bases between. CDR3 sequence: CATSTQGAYNEQFF. The CDR3 DNA is TGTGCCACCAGCACCCAGGGTGCTTACAATGAGCAGTTCTTC.

V usage is TRBV25-1 and J usage is TRBJ1-4; no definite D call. V was shortened by 3 bases and J by 7 bases, with 12 bases between the two germline ends. CDR1 is MGHDK and CDR2 is SYGVNS in the germline V gene. This CDR3 contains 14 residues. In DNA form, the CDR3 reads TGTGCCAGCAGTGAGGCCCGAGTTGCTGAAAAACTGTTTTTT. Encoded protein: CASSEARVAEKLFF.

DNA for the CDR3: TGCGCCAGCAGCTTGGAGGGACAAAAATATCAGCCCCAGCATTTT. Translation: CASSLEGQKYQPQHF. The chain recombines TRBV5-1 with TRBJ1-5; tentatively, D is TRBD1 (6 bases). The CDR3 runs 15 residues. CDR1 is SGHRS and CDR2 is YFSETQ in the germline V gene. Trimming removed 0 bases at V and 5 bases at J, with 12 bases between.

The rearrangement joins TRBV7-2 to TRBJ2-7, with TRBD1 identical over 7 bases. V gave up 4 bases and J gave up 2 bases; unmatched junction bases: 8. This CDR3 is 15 amino acids long. The germline V gene has CDR1 SGHTA and CDR2 FQGNSA. The CDR3 sequence is CASSSWTGPTYEQYF. CDR3 DNA: TGTGCCAGCAGCTCCTGGACAGGACCGACCTACGAGCAGTACTTC.

This clone was seen just once. The V and J genes are TRBV11-2 and TRBJ2-2; 9 bases are shared with TRBD1. The CDR3 extends over 16 amino acids. J gave up 4 bases and V 5 bases, and 8 bases lay outside the gene matches. Germline V gives CDR1 SGHAT, CDR2 FQNNGV. The CDR3 protein is CASSKGTGSTTGELFF. Written as DNA, the CDR3 is TGTGCCAGCAGCAAGGGGACAGGGTCGACCACCGGGGAGCTGTTTTTT.

This clone showed up just once. DNA of the CDR3: TGCGCCAGCAGCTCTCGGACTAGCGGACTTTCGAACACCGGGGAGCTGTTTTTT. It specifies CASSSRTSGLSNTGELFF. The chain recombines TRBV4-1 with TRBJ2-2, with 10 bases that match TRBD2. Germline values: CDR1 MGHRA, CDR2 YSYEKL. The CDR3 loop spans 18 amino acids. Losses at the gene ends were 5 bases for V and 0 bases for J; bases not matched to a gene: 9.